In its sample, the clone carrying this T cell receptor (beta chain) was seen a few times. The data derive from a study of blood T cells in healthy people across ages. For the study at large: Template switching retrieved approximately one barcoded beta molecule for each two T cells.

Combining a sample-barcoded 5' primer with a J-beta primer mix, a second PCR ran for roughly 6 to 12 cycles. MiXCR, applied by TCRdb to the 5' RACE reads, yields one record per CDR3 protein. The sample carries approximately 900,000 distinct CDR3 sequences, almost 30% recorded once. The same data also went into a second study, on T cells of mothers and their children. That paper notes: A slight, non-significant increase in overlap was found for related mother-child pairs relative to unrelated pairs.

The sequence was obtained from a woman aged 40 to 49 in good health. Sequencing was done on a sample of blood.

CDR3 DNA: TGCGCCAGCAGCCCCTATCAAAGGCCGGGCGGGGAGCTGTTTTTT. This gives the protein CASSPYQRPGGELFF. The chain has TRBV5-1 and TRBJ2-2, with D unresolved. V was trimmed by 4 bases and J by 7 bases, leaving 17 bases between them. Germline V lookup: CDR1 SGHRS, CDR2 YFSETQ. The CDR3 has 15 residues. Complete variable domain (other parts from reference TRBV5-1 and TRBJ2-2): KAGVTQTPRYLIKTRGQQVTLSCSPISGHRSVSWYQQTPGQGLQFLFEYFSETQRNKGNFPGRFSGRQFSNSRSEMNVSTLELGDSALYLCASSPYQRPGGELFFGEGSRLTVL.